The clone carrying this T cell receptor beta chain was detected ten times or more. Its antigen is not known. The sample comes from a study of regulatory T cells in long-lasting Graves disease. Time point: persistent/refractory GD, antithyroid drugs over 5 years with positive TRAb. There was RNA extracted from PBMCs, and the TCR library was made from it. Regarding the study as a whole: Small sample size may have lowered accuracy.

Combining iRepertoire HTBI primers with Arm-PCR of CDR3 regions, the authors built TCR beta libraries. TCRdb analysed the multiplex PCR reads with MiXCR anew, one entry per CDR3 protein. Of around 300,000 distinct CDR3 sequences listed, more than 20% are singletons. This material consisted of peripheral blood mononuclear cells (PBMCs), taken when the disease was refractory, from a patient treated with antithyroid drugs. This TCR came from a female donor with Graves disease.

The CDR3 DNA reads as TGCAGTGCGCCACTAATACGGCCATATGGCTACACCTTC. Residues: CSAPLIRPYGYTF. This sequence joins TRBV20-1 and TRBJ1-2, with no clear D. The V end was cut by 6 bases, the J end by 5 bases, with 16 bases between. Germline lookup yields CDR1 DFQATT and CDR2 SNEGSKA (reference sequence). The CDR3 is 13 residues long.